This paragraph reports one T cell receptor beta chain. This specimen belongs to a study of PD-1 blockade in classical Hodgkin lymphoma. The germline gives CDR1 MNHEY, CDR2 SMNVEV (reference sequence). This CDR3 is 14 amino acids long. J was trimmed by 2 bases and V by 2 bases; bases with no gene match: 3. Sequencing was performed with immunoSEQ multiplex PCR; in TCRdb, only in-frame clones are kept and a portion is missing. The sample shows about 28,000 clones, about 80% of them seen only once. Time point meaning: cycle 4 day 1 (C4D1), after 6 weeks of nivolumab. All trial patients relapsed after autologous stem cell transplantation.

Sequenced here: peripheral blood mononuclear cells (PBMCs), sampled before the fourth cycle of nivolumab. The sequence came from a human donor with classical Hodgkin lymphoma. The genes are TRBV27 and TRBJ2-7, with TRBD1 matching 7 bases. As DNA, the CDR3 is TGTGCCAGCAGTTTAAGACAGGGACCCTACGAGCAGTACTTC. Amino acid sequence: CASSLRQGPYEQYF.